This record looks at one TCR beta chain sequence and its context. Its antigen is not identified. Patients were excluded for uncontrolled infection, other autoimmune disease, pregnancy or lactation. With 6 bases clipped from V and 2 bases from J, the junction kept 4 bases outside the gene matches. Germline assignment: CDR1 SNHLY and CDR2 FYNNEI. The CDR3 extends over 15 amino acids. This specimen belongs to a study of T cells in Graves' hyperthyroidism and ophthalmopathy. TCR beta CDR3 region amplification was performed from RNA transcripts. Researchers ran a first-round RT-PCR on the TCR CDR3 using the HTBI primer set. Each CDR3 protein gets one entry after TCRdb re-called the multiplex PCR reads with MiXCR. The data show 500,000 to 550,000 distinct CDR3 sequences, with 15% to 20% seen just once and roughly 44% held by the top ten. Findings of the study overall: From stable hyperthyroidism, ophthalmopathy was separated by a 13 V-J model.

This TCR was recovered from a man aged 40-49 years with Graves' ophthalmopathy. The sample taken for sequencing was blood. The chain is built from TRBV2 and TRBJ2-1; TRBD2 matches at 10 bases. CDR3 region: CASRTLAGAYNEQFF. The DNA for the CDR3 is TGTGCCAGCAGAACTCTAGCGGGGGCCTACAATGAGCAGTTCTTC.